This T cell receptor (beta chain) was captured in a study of shared clonotypes between healthy human individuals. Study-wide results and limits: The genetic and exposure-history diversity represented was limited by few donors.

The method was immunoSEQ multiplex PCR; TCRdb's version includes in-frame clones alone and lacks a portion of them. The sample carries approximately 530,000 clones, 90% to 96% recorded once. Concerning this clone itself: Its antigen is not identified.

From germline, CDR1 is LNHDA and CDR2 SQIVND (reference sequence). V lost 6 bases and J 5 bases, leaving 14 bases between the germline ends. The CDR3 covers 14 residues. This chain links TRBV19 with TRBJ1-5; D perhaps matches TRBD1 (5 bases). The receptor was isolated from a woman in her 30s in good health. Sequencing input: naive CD4+ T cells sorted from blood. The subset is: CD45RA+ positively selected. Written as DNA, the CDR3 is TGTGCCAGTAGCTTAATTGGGGGACATCAGCCCCAGCATTTT. Translating it yields CASSLIGGHQPQHF.